Presented here are 21 T cell receptor beta chains from one specimen sequenced in a study of shared clonotypes between healthy human individuals. Positively selected for CCR7, the CD45RO-negative cells used as naive CD8 cells excluded terminally differentiated effector memory CD45RA+ cells. Libraries were prepared by immunoSEQ multiplex PCR; TCRdb keeps only in-frame clonotypes and omits some of them. Of about 600,000 clones in the sample, 95% to 98% are singletons; the top ten hold approximately 0.33%. What was sequenced was naive CD8+ T cells sorted from blood. The source is a man aged 25 to 40 in good health.

The chain joins TRBV7-6 to TRBJ2-5; possibly TRBD2 for D (6 bases). The CDR3 runs 15 residues. V lost 4 bases, J lost 3 bases, and 15 bases lay in between. Germline loops: CDR1 SGHVS, CDR2 FNYEAQ. The CDR3 DNA reads TGTGCCAGCAGCTCACCGGGACTCACCAAAGAGACCCAGTACTTC. It translates to CASSSPGLTKETQYF.

Of note for this clone: Other DNA variants within this sample encode the same CDR3. This chain uses TRBV7-8 with TRBJ2-7; unclear D gene. The germline V and J ends were trimmed by 0 bases and 2 bases, with 5 bases remaining between them. This CDR3 comprises 13 residues. Germline CDR1 and CDR2: SGHVS and FQNEAQ. DNA of the CDR3: TGTGCCAGCAGCTTAGCGGGCACCTACGAGCAGTACTTC. It translates to CASSLAGTYEQYF.

This clone has just one count. V usage is TRBV6-5 and J usage is TRBJ1-4; 9 bases align to TRBD1. The CDR3 runs 16 residues. Losses at the gene ends were 0 bases for V and 14 bases for J; bases not matched to a gene: 13. Germline V gene data show CDR1 as MNHEY and CDR2 as SVGAGI. The CDR3 loop is CASSYSHADRGRYLFF. The CDR3 nucleotides are TGTGCCAGCAGTTACTCCCACGCGGACAGGGGAAGGTATCTGTTTTTT.

The V call is TRBV6-6, the J call TRBJ1-1; D gene uncertain. The CDR3 is made up of 12 amino acids. The germline V and J ends were trimmed by 7 bases and 4 bases, with 10 bases remaining between them. CDR1 is MNHNY and CDR2 is SVGAGI in the germline V gene (reference sequence). CDR3 in DNA: TGTGCCAGCACCCCTGGGCGCACTGAAGCTTTCTTT. This translates into CASTPGRTEAFF.

This clone has only one observation. The CDR3 protein is CSARDGHEQYF. CDR3 in DNA: TGCAGTGCTAGAGATGGGCACGAGCAGTACTTC. V is TRBV20-1 and J is TRBJ2-7; D is unclear. The V and J ends lost 0 bases and 5 bases respectively, with 5 bases between them. Germline V gene lookup returns CDR1 DFQATT and CDR2 SNEGSKA (reference sequence). CDR3 length: 11 amino acids.

The chain couples TRBV5-1 to TRBJ2-1; D not resolved. Germline CDR1 SGHRS, CDR2 YFSETQ. V was shortened by 1 base and J by 6 bases, with 11 bases between the two germline ends. CDR3 length: 14 amino acids. CDR3 in amino acids: CASSLTQASNEQFF. As DNA, the CDR3 is TGCGCCAGCAGCTTGACGCAAGCGAGCAATGAGCAGTTCTTC.

The chain uses TRBV29-1 and TRBJ2-5, with TRBD2 identical over 9 bases. The J call is uncertain, as TRBJ2-7 better fits the DNA end. CDR3 length: 14 amino acids. Germline loops: CDR1 SQVTM, CDR2 ANQGSEA. CDR3 loop: CSVVPSGETYEQYF. The CDR3 bases are TGCAGCGTTGTGCCTAGCGGGGAAACCTACGAGCAGTACTTC.

This clone was detected only once. The genes are TRBV29-1 and TRBJ2-7; TRBD2 aligns across 10 bases. Trimming took 4 bases from V and 6 from J; bases not matched to a gene: 3. CDR1 and CDR2 (germline): SQVTM, ANQGSEA. The CDR3 sequence is 12 residues long. The CDR3: CSVGTSGFEQYF. DNA for the CDR3: TGCAGCGTTGGGACTAGCGGCTTCGAGCAGTACTTC.

The chain joins TRBV29-1 to TRBJ2-1; perhaps TRBD2 as D (6 bases). In germline, CDR1 is SQVTM, CDR2 ANQGSEA. V was clipped by 6 bases and J by 7 bases, with 19 bases between them. This CDR3 comprises 14 residues. For the CDR3, the DNA is TGCAGCGTCCTGGTGGCTAGCGCGGAGAATGAGCAGTTCTTC. Its protein product is CSVLVASAENEQFF.

The V and J genes are TRBV28 and TRBJ1-1; 10 nucleotides match TRBD1. V shed 4 bases, J shed 1 base, and the junction held 6 bases outside the gene matches. CDR3 length: 16 amino acids. Germline loops: CDR1 MDHEN, CDR2 SYDVKM. CDR3 DNA sequence: TGTGCCAGCAGTTCCATGACAGGGGGCACGAACACTGAAGCTTTCTTT. It codes for CASSSMTGGTNTEAFF. Using reference TRBV28 and TRBJ1-1 for the parts outside the CDR3, the full variable domain is DVKVTQSSRYLVKRTGEKVFLECVQDMDHENMFWYRQDPGLGLRLIYFSYDVKMKEKGDIPEGYSVSREKKERFSLILESASTNQTSMYLCASSSMTGGTNTEAFFGQGTRLTVV.

V gene TRBV9 combines with J gene TRBJ1-5, with 7 bases identical to TRBD1. The CDR3 length is 15 residues. The germline CDR1 and CDR2 sequences are SGDLS and YYNGEE. The V and J ends lost 3 bases and 6 bases, in that order; junction bases with no gene match: 9. The CDR3 coding sequence is TGTGCCAGCAGCGCCTCCGGGACAGCCGGTCAGCCCCAGCATTTT. This encodes CASSASGTAGQPQHF.

This chain connects TRBV29-1 to TRBJ2-7; 13 bases agree with TRBD2. This CDR3 region has 14 residues. J gave up 4 bases and V 4 bases, and 4 bases lay outside the gene matches. The germline CDR1 and CDR2 sequences are SQVTM and ANQGSEA. This CDR3 reads CSVAGTSGEYEQYF. In nucleotides, the CDR3 is TGCAGCGTTGCCGGGACTAGCGGGGAGTACGAGCAGTACTTC.

The chain joins TRBV28 to TRBJ2-5; TRBD2 agrees at 12 bases. Per the germline V gene, CDR1 is MDHEN and CDR2 is SYDVKM. This CDR3 has 14 residues. V lost 5 bases, J lost 5 bases, and 3 bases stayed unmatched. CDR3 in DNA: TGTGCCAGCAGTACGACTAGCGGGAGTGAGACCCAGTACTTC. Translated, it gives CASSTTSGSETQYF. Full variable domain (remainder filled in from reference TRBV28 and TRBJ2-5): DVKVTQSSRYLVKRTGEKVFLECVQDMDHENMFWYRQDPGLGLRLIYFSYDVKMKEKGDIPEGYSVSREKKERFSLILESASTNQTSMYLCASSTTSGSETQYFGPGTRLLVL.

The genes are TRBV9 and TRBJ2-3; no clear D gene. Germline CDR1 is SGDLS and CDR2 is YYNGEE. The V end lost 4 bases, the J end lost 6 bases, and 12 bases lay between the germline ends. The CDR3 is 13 amino acids. CDR3 protein: CASSQGKVDTQYF. In DNA, the CDR3 is TGTGCCAGCAGCCAAGGAAAAGTGGATACGCAGTATTTT.

This chain uses TRBV15 with TRBJ2-5; TRBD1 matches at 7 bases. Trimming at V came to 6 bases and at J to 2 bases, leaving 9 bases not matched to a gene. The germline V gene encodes CDR1 LNHNV and CDR2 YYDKDF (reference sequence). The CDR3 is made up of 15 amino acids. This CDR3 reads CATRGDSVRQETQYF. The CDR3 DNA is TGTGCCACCAGGGGGGACAGTGTGAGGCAAGAGACCCAGTACTTC.

This chain links TRBV5-1 with TRBJ2-3; 8 bases line up with TRBD1. The CDR3 contains 17 residues. Germline-derived CDR1 and CDR2 are SGHRS and YFSETQ. V gave up 4 bases and J gave up 2 bases; unmatched junction bases: 12. The CDR3 region has the DNA TGCGCCAGCAGCCCCCGGGACACAGGGGGTGCCACAGATACGCAGTATTTT. It encodes CASSPRDTGGATDTQYF.

The chain links TRBV18 to TRBJ2-5; D not certain. Trimming stripped 3 bases from V and 4 bases from J, with 12 bases between. Per germline, CDR1 KGHSH and CDR2 LQKENI. The CDR3 loop spans 14 amino acids. The CDR3 here is CASSPKPIRETQYF. The CDR3 DNA reads as TGTGCCAGCTCACCGAAACCGATTCGAGAGACCCAGTACTTC.

This clone was recorded a few times. Written as DNA, the CDR3 is TGTGCCAGCAGTATTCACAGGGGAGATCAGCCCCAGCATTTT. This sequence encodes CASSIHRGDQPQHF. The chain links TRBV27 to TRBJ1-5; 7 nucleotides line up with TRBD1. Germline CDR1 MNHEY, CDR2 SMNVEV (reference sequence). J was trimmed by 5 bases and V by 5 bases; bases with no gene match: 6. The CDR3 consists of 14 residues.

This chain uses TRBV4-1 with TRBJ1-1; perhaps TRBD1 as D (6 bases). With 4 bases removed from V and 1 base from J, the gap between germline ends came to 16 bases. The CDR3 contains 16 residues. CDR1 and CDR2 from the germline V gene are MGHRA and YSYEKL. The CDR3, as DNA: TGCGCCAGCAGCCTTGGTCTATCGGACAGGAACACTGAAGCTTTCTTT. Its protein is CASSLGLSDRNTEAFF.

This clone was recorded once. This chain joins TRBV5-1 and TRBJ2-1, with a tentative D call TRBD2 (5 bases). The V and J ends lost 1 base and 0 bases respectively, with 8 bases between them. Germline V gene lookup returns CDR1 SGHRS and CDR2 YFSETQ. The CDR3 covers 15 residues. The CDR3 coding sequence is TGCGCCAGCAGCTTGTATGGGAGCTCCTACAATGAGCAGTTCTTC. Its protein product is CASSLYGSSYNEQFF.

This clone came up once. This chain joins TRBV29-1 and TRBJ2-7; D is possibly TRBD2 (6 bases). Looked up from germline, CDR1 is SQVTM and CDR2 is ANQGSEA. The CDR3 loop spans 12 amino acids. The ends were cut back, 8 bases at V and 6 bases at J, with 17 bases in the middle. The CDR3 DNA reads as TGCAGCTTTAGACTAGATACTTCCGAGCAGTACTTC. Its protein product is CSFRLDTSEQYF.